This TCR beta chain emerged from a study of blood T cells in healthy people across ages. Through a sample-barcoded 5' primer and a J-beta primer mix, a second PCR was run for roughly 6 to 12 cycles. MiXCR was run by TCRdb on the 5' RACE reads, yielding one entry per CDR3 protein. Of 450,000 to 700,000 distinct CDR3 sequences listed, 27% are singletons. Germline values: CDR1 MNHEY, CDR2 SVGAGI. The CDR3 has 17 amino acids. Trimming removed 4 bases from V and 8 bases from J, with 26 bases in between. The sample consisted of blood. The chain couples TRBV6-5 to TRBJ1-1; D unclear. The clonotype originates from a woman in her 70s in good health. The CDR3 region has the DNA TGTGCCAGCAGTTCCGCGAAATTGTCTGGCCCCTTAGTAGAAGCTTTCTTT. This encodes CASSSAKLSGPLVEAFF.